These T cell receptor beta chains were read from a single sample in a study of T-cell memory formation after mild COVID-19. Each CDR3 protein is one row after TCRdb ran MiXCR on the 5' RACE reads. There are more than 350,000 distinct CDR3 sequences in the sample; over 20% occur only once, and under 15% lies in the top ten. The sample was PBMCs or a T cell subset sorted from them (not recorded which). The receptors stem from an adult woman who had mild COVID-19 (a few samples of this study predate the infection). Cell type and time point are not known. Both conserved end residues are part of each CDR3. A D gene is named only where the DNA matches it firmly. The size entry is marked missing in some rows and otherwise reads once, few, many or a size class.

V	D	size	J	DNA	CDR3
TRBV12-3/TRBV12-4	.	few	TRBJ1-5	TGTGCCAGCAGTTTAGGAGCTGGTAGCAATCAGCCCCAGCATTTT	CASSLGAGSNQPQHF
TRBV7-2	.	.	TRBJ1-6	TGTGCCAGCAGGCGGGAGAATTCACCCCTCCACTTT	CASRRENSPLHF
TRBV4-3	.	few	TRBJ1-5	TGCGCCAGCAGCCACCGGGCAGGGGATGGTCAGCCCCAGCATTTT	CASSHRAGDGQPQHF
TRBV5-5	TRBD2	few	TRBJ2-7	TGTGCCAGCAGCCTAACCCCGGAAAGCGGGGCCTACGAGCAGTACTTC	CASSLTPESGAYEQYF
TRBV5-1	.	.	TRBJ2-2	TGCGCCAGCAGCTTGGAGTACACCGGGGAGCTGTTTTTT	CASSLEYTGELFF
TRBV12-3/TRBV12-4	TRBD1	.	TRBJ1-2	TGTGCCAGCAGACCAGGACAGGGGAGGGTCTATGGCTACACCTTC	CASRPGQGRVYGYTF
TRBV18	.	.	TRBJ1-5	TGTGCCAGCCCCCATTTAAATCAGCCCCAGCATTTT	CASPHLNQPQHF
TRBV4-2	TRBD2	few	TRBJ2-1	TGTGCCAGCAGCCAAGAAAGTAGCGGGGGGGCCGATGAGCAGTTCTTC	CASSQESSGGADEQFF
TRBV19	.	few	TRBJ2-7	TGTGCCAGTAGCGATCTATGGTCGGTTATGACCTACGAGCAGTACTTC	CASSDLWSVMTYEQYF
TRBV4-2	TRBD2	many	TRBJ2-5	TGTGCCAGCAGCCTAGATGGACTAGCGGCGGAGACCCAGTACTTC	CASSLDGLAAETQYF
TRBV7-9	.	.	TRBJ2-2	TGTGCCAGCAGCTTAAATCGAAACCGGAACACCGGGGAGCTGTTTTTT	CASSLNRNRNTGELFF
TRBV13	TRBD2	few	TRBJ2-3	TGTGCCAGCAGCTTAAGCGGGGGGGCCCGAACAGATACGCAGTATTTT	CASSLSGGARTDTQYF
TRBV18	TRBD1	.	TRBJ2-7	TGTGCCAGCTCACGGGGGACAGGGAGTAACTACGAGCAGTACTTC	CASSRGTGSNYEQYF
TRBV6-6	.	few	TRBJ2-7	TGTGCCAGCAGTAATTCGCTTCGCCGGGCAGGCCTTCCCTACGAGCAGTACTTC	CASSNSLRRAGLPYEQYF
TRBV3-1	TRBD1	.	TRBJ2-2	TGTGCCAGCAGCCGATGGACAGGGGGCAATGACGGGGAGCTGTTTTTT	CASSRWTGGNDGELFF
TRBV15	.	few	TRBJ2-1	TGTGCCACCAGCAGAGGTCTGGAGCAGTTCTTC	CATSRGLEQFF
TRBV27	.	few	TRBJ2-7	TGTGCCAGCAGTTTTTATTTGGGGGGCGAGCAGTACTTC	CASSFYLGGEQYF
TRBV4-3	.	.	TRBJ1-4	TGCGCCAGCAGCCAACAGAGAAGAGCCCCGTCTAATGAAAAACTGTTTTTT	CASSQQRRAPSNEKLFF
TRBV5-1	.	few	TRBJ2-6	TGCGCCAGCAGCCCCGTGGCCCCGGCCAACGTCCTGACTTTC	CASSPVAPANVLTF
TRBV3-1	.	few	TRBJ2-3	TGTGCCAGCAGCCAAGATGGAGTAGCCCCTGGCACAGATACGCAGTATTTT	CASSQDGVAPGTDTQYF
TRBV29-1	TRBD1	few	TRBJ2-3	TGCAGCGCCTACCGGGGACAGGGGGCCGGTACGCAGTATTTT	CSAYRGQGAGTQYF
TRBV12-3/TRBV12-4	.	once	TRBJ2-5	TGTGCCAGCAGCCCCTGGGGCGGAGGCCAAGAGACCCAGTACTTC	CASSPWGGGQETQYF
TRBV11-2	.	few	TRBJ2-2	TGTGCCAGCAGCCACAGGGAAAACACCGGGGAGCTGTTTTTT	CASSHRENTGELFF